The following is a T cell receptor beta chain sequence with its context. Germline V lookup: CDR1 SGHTA, CDR2 FQGNSA. The CDR3 loop spans 14 amino acids. V was clipped by 2 bases and J by 5 bases, with 12 bases between them. This entry belongs to a study of blood T cell repertoires in COVID-19. Study at large: Spain, Italy and the United States supplied samples that represented acute and convalescent COVID-19. Nucleic acid was either cDNA or gDNA, and it came from T cells, B-cell-depleted T cells, or PBMCs.

In the authors' methods: Nucleated cell number was recorded as an estimate derived from reference gene primer amplification. Method: immunoSEQ multiplex PCR; TCRdb's copy keeps in-frame clones and lacks some. The V and J calls and the clone size are those of that table, but D and trimming were determined from the DNA. The table records approximately 25,000 clones, around 92% of them present only once. Sequenced input: peripheral blood. This chain joins TRBV7-2 and TRBJ2-5; D perhaps matches TRBD2 (5 bases). The sequence came from a man aged 65 to 85 with active COVID-19. The CDR3 DNA reads TGTGCCAGCAGCTTATACGGGGTCCGGGAGACCCAGTACTTC. This gives the protein CASSLYGVRETQYF.